The sequence of this TCR beta chain was determined in a study of human T cells and chemical hapten exposure. V shed 0 bases, J shed 14 bases, and the junction held 7 bases outside the gene matches. The CDR3 sequence is 14 residues long. In germline, CDR1 is LGHNA, CDR2 YSLEER. MiXCR was run by TCRdb on the RACE reads, yielding one entry per CDR3 protein. The sample records fewer than 400,000 distinct CDR3 sequences, around 7% being singletons. Regarding time point: patch test 1, 2 weeks after DPC sensitization. This sample's treatment: therapeutic diphenylcyclopropenone sensitization with weekly scalp DPC. This clonotype was found a few times.

This TCR was recovered from a woman between 18 and 29 years old with alopecia areata. Some clones in this sample may be carry-over from other donors' samples. The sequenced sample was whole blood, obtained in connection with sensitization to the hapten diphenylcyclopropenone (DPC). The V and J genes are TRBV4-3 and TRBJ1-6, with 7 nucleotides matching TRBD1. The CDR3 nucleotides read TGCGCCAGCAGCCAAGAATCGGACAGGCGGGCCCTCCACTTT. It is translated as CASSQESDRRALHF.